These 3 T cell receptor beta chains share one sample of origin, sequenced in a study of technical replicates of blood from several donors. The assay was immunoSEQ multiplex PCR, and TCRdb's table has in-frame clones only and misses some. The sample consists of about 68,000 clones, 95% to 98% of them appearing once. The sample comprised T cells isolated from PBMCs. These receptors originate from a human donor in good health.

A few counts support this clone. The CDR3 protein is CAWSIGEGNTIYF. The CDR3 DNA is TGTGCCTGGAGTATAGGGGAAGGAAACACCATATATTTT. This chain connects TRBV30 to TRBJ1-3, with D tentatively TRBD1 (5 bases). This CDR3 spans 13 amino acids. Trimming left V 2 bases short and J 4 bases short, with 9 bases between. Germline CDR1 and CDR2: GTSNPN and SVGIG (reference sequence). Combining the CDR3 with reference TRBV30 and TRBJ1-3 gives the whole variable domain SQTIHQWPATLVQPVGSPLSLECTVEGTSNPNLYWYRQAAGRGLQLLFYSVGIGQISSEVPQNLSASRPQDRQFILSSKKLLLSDSGFYLCAWSIGEGNTIYFGEGSWLTVV.

The genes are TRBV6-5 and TRBJ1-5; D remains ambiguous. Trimming shortened V by 2 bases and J by 8 bases, and 10 bases separated the two germline ends. Germline CDR1 reads MNHEY; CDR2 reads SVGAGI. The CDR3 totals 13 residues. CDR3 residues: CASSYNLGEPQHF. The DNA for the CDR3 is TGTGCCAGCAGTTACAACTTAGGAGAGCCCCAGCATTTT.

The chain recombines TRBV7-8 with TRBJ2-7; the match to TRBD2 covers 12 bases. J lost 2 bases, V lost 6 bases, and 5 bases had no gene match. This CDR3 contains 15 residues. CDR1 and CDR2 (germline): SGHVS, FQNEAQ. The chain's CDR3 is CASSYLAGGPYEQYF. CDR3 DNA sequence: TGTGCCAGCAGTTATCTAGCGGGAGGGCCCTACGAGCAGTACTTC. Drawing the rest from reference TRBV7-8 and TRBJ2-7, the complete variable domain is GAGVSQSPRYKVAKRGQDVALRCDPISGHVSLFWYQQALGQGPEFLTYFQNEAQLDKSGLPSDRFFAERPEGSVSTLKIQRTQQEDSAVYLCASSYLAGGPYEQYFGPGTRLTVT.